This record concerns one TCR beta chain sequence. This record comes from a study of T cells and copy number aberrations in small-cell lung cancer. Germline CDR1 and CDR2: KGHSH and LQKENI. Trimming cost V 6 bases and J 8 bases, with 8 bases left between them. This CDR3 is 11 amino acids long. Data came from immunoSEQ multiplex PCR; TCRdb stores just in-frame clones and leaves some out. The table shows 9,000 to 10,000 clones, with 75% to 80% occurring only once. This TCR came from a man aged 55 to 70 with small cell lung cancer. The specimen was normal tissue next to the tumor. The V gene is TRBV18, the J gene TRBJ2-1; D gene ambiguous. The CDR3 region has the DNA TGTGCCAGCTCTTCAAACTATGAGCAGTTCTTC. It encodes CASSSNYEQFF.